Listed here is a single T cell receptor beta chain. Its target is unknown. The data derive from a study of CD8 T cells in ankylosing spondylitis. General observations from the study: As reported, disease-linked clones showed significant enrichment in matched ankylosing spondylitis synovial fluid. Past studies reported some motif variants in reactive arthritis synovial fluid and blood. Characteristic, it appeared, of ankylosing spondylitis blood was a TCR beta motif of eight highly homologous variants.

MiXCR, run by TCRdb on the 5' RACE reads, gives a single entry per CDR3 protein. The sample includes 120,000 or so distinct CDR3 sequences, about 13% of them seen just once. Losses at the gene ends were 6 bases for V and 2 bases for J; bases not matched to a gene: 13. The CDR3 is 18 residues long. Germline V gene sequence: CDR1 SGHAT, CDR2 FQDESV (reference sequence). J is TRBJ2-2 and V is TRBV11-1; TRBD2 aligns across 9 bases. This TCR was sampled from a female donor with ankylosing spondylitis or in good health (not recorded which). The sequencing input was blood, either unsorted or a sorted T cell fraction (not recorded which). The CDR3 sequence is CASSSGRLAGRNTGELFF. The CDR3 DNA sequence: TGTGCCAGCAGTTCCGGCCGGCTAGCGGGACGAAACACCGGGGAGCTGTTTTTT.